Each of the 20 T cell receptor beta chains below was sequenced from the same sample in a study of cytomegalovirus exposure and HLA in healthy donors. Use of 60 Vbeta and 13 Jbeta primers characterized the PCR. Profiled with immunoSEQ multiplex PCR; TCRdb holds only in-frame clones, not every one. The table records roughly 120,000 clones, around three quarters of them present only once. The sample consisted of PBMCs. Every receptor here comes from a man aged 18 to 29 in good health and CMV-seropositive.

The chain joins TRBV9 to TRBJ2-5, with 7 bases aligning to TRBD2. V lost 3 bases to trimming and J lost 1 base; unmatched junction nucleotides: 6. The CDR3 has 15 amino acids. Germline V gene lookup returns CDR1 SGDLS and CDR2 YYNGEE. The CDR3 nucleotides are TGTGCCAGCAGCGCTCAGCGGGGTTTCCAAGAGACCCAGTACTTC. Translating gives CASSAQRGFQETQYF.

This chain links TRBV10-1 with TRBJ1-2; weak D call: TRBD1 (6 bases). V was clipped by 3 bases and J by 3 bases, with 14 bases between them. Per the germline V gene, CDR1 is WNHNN and CDR2 is SYGVQD (reference sequence). The CDR3 runs to 15 residues. The DNA of the CDR3 is TGCGCCAGCAGTGATAGCAGGTCAGGGGACTATGGCTACACCTTC. It translates to CASSDSRSGDYGYTF.

The sample holds a few counts of this clone. V is TRBV28 and J is TRBJ2-3; 12 bases map to TRBD2. The CDR3 runs to 16 residues. Looked up from germline, CDR1 is MDHEN and CDR2 is SYDVKM. The trim removed 5 bases at V and 1 base at J, leaving 4 bases unmatched. The CDR3 coding sequence is TGTGCCAGCAGTCTCTGGACTAGCGGGGGCACAGATACGCAGTATTTT. This encodes CASSLWTSGGTDTQYF.

The chain carries TRBV7-9 and TRBJ1-1, with unresolved D. Germline CDR1 and CDR2: SEHNR and FQNEAQ (reference sequence). The CDR3 loop spans 13 amino acids. V gave up 3 bases and J gave up 5 bases, with 10 bases separating them. The CDR3 bases are TGTGCCAGCAGCTTCTTTGTGGAGACTGAAGCTTTCTTT. The encoded protein is CASSFFVETEAFF.

The V and J genes are TRBV29-1 and TRBJ2-1; D is perhaps TRBD1 (7 bases). The CDR3 runs 19 residues. V was pared by 4 bases and J by 3 bases, with 28 bases between. Germline V gene lookup returns CDR1 SQVTM and CDR2 ANQGSEA. The CDR3 DNA follows: TGCAGCGTTGGGGCGGCGCGGGGTGAGGGACAGCCTGACTACAATGAGCAGTTCTTC. As protein: CSVGAARGEGQPDYNEQFF.

The V call is TRBV29-1, the J call TRBJ2-1; D is possibly TRBD2 (6 bases). The germline CDR1 and CDR2 sequences are SQVTM and ANQGSEA. This CDR3 is built from 14 residues. Trimming took 0 bases from V and 6 from J, leaving 12 bases between them. The CDR3 spells CSVEEGTSGNEQFF. CDR3 bases: TGCAGCGTTGAAGAAGGGACTTCGGGCAATGAGCAGTTCTTC.

The chain carries TRBV4-1 and TRBJ1-5; the match to TRBD1 covers 9 bases. This CDR3 contains 18 residues. Germline V gene data show CDR1 as MGHRA and CDR2 as YSYEKL. The V and J ends lost 2 bases and 1 base, in that order; junction bases with no gene match: 9. Here the CDR3 DNA reads TGCGCCAGCAGCCAAAGCCATTGGACAGGGGAAAGCAATCAGCCCCAGCATTTT. It yields the protein CASSQSHWTGESNQPQHF.

The chain couples TRBV7-9 to TRBJ2-3, with D tentatively TRBD1 (5 bases). This CDR3 comprises 16 residues. Germline lookup yields CDR1 SEHNR and CDR2 FQNEAQ (reference sequence). V lost 5 bases, J lost 4 bases, and 19 bases lay in between. CDR3 residues: CASSPPDVGVPDTQYF. In DNA, the CDR3 is TGTGCCAGCAGCCCCCCGGACGTAGGGGTCCCAGATACGCAGTATTTT.

The chain couples TRBV25-1 to TRBJ1-1; D is possibly TRBD1 (5 bases). The CDR3 is 15 amino acids. CDR1 and CDR2 (germline): MGHDK, SYGVNS. V was shortened by 3 bases and J by 6 bases, with 17 bases between the two germline ends. The chain's CDR3 is CASSDGGLSRAEAFF. The CDR3 DNA reads TGTGCCAGCAGTGACGGGGGGTTAAGTAGAGCTGAAGCTTTCTTT.

The chain uses TRBV30 and TRBJ1-2; D might be TRBD1 (6 bases). CDR3 length: 14 residues. V was cut by 2 bases and J by 4 bases, with 14 bases left in between. CDR1 is GTSNPN, CDR2 SVGIG, per germline (reference sequence). CDR3 in DNA: TGTGCCTGGAGTCCCGGACAGACGCGCTATGGCTACACCTTC. This translates into CAWSPGQTRYGYTF. Drawing the rest from reference TRBV30 and TRBJ1-2, the complete variable domain is SQTIHQWPATLVQPVGSPLSLECTVEGTSNPNLYWYRQAAGRGLQLLFYSVGIGQISSEVPQNLSASRPQDRQFILSSKKLLLSDSGFYLCAWSPGQTRYGYTFGSGTRLTVV.

Comment on this clone: One junction end does not reproduce the germline sequence, and a read error may be involved. V is TRBV5-1 and J is TRBJ2-4, with D possibly TRBD1 on 5 matching bases. Germline V CDR1 and CDR2: SGHRS, YFSETQ. The length of the CDR3 is 16 residues. The CDR3 loop reads CASSYGHLVAKNSQYF. The DNA for the CDR3 is TGCGCCAGCAGCTATGGACACCTAGTAGCCAAAAACAGTCAGTACTTC.

The V call is TRBV6-5, the J call TRBJ2-2; D possibly corresponds to TRBD1 (5 bases). Trimming took off 2 bases at V and 4 bases at J, with 11 bases between the two ends. The CDR3 loop spans 15 amino acids. CDR1 and CDR2 (germline): MNHEY, SVGAGI. The CDR3 DNA follows: TGTGCCAGCAGTTACCGTCGACAGTTCACCGGGGAGCTGTTTTTT. Translation: CASSYRRQFTGELFF.

This clone was seen a few times. CDR3 sequence (DNA): TGTGCCAGCAGTTGGTCCGGGTCGAGCTCCTACGAGCAGTACTTC. Encoded protein: CASSWSGSSSYEQYF. The chain is built from TRBV27 and TRBJ2-7; no clear D. The V gene lost 4 bases and the J gene lost 0 bases, with 13 bases spanning the gap. CDR1 is MNHEY and CDR2 is SMNVEV in the germline V gene (reference sequence). The CDR3 runs 15 residues.

This chain connects TRBV10-1 to TRBJ2-2; D is possibly TRBD1 (6 bases). The ends were cut back, 1 base at V and 6 bases at J, with 12 bases in the middle. Germline CDR1 reads WNHNN; CDR2 reads SYGVQD (reference sequence). The CDR3 consists of 15 residues. CDR3 amino acids: CASSELGRGAGELFF. The DNA of the CDR3 is TGCGCCAGCAGTGAGTTAGGCAGGGGAGCCGGGGAGCTGTTTTTT.

The chain is built from TRBV5-1 and TRBJ2-7; D is perhaps TRBD2 (5 bases). CDR3 length equals 14 residues. V was pared by 4 bases and J by 4 bases, with 15 bases between. The V gene's germline CDR1 is SGHRS and CDR2 YFSETQ. This CDR3 reads CASSAGVPTYEQYF. DNA of the CDR3: TGCGCCAGCAGCGCCGGGGTACCTACTTACGAGCAGTACTTC.

The V gene is TRBV5-6, the J gene TRBJ1-5; 9 nucleotides align to TRBD1. Trimming at V came to 4 bases and at J to 7 bases, leaving 6 bases not matched to a gene. This CDR3 has 14 amino acids. Germline CDR1 and CDR2: SGHDT and YYEEEE. The CDR3 sequence is CASSLGTGTQPQHF. The CDR3 DNA reads TGTGCCAGCAGCCTCGGGACAGGGACCCAGCCCCAGCATTTT.

This rearrangement joins TRBV6-1 to TRBJ2-5; tentatively, D is TRBD2 (5 bases). Matching the DNA end better, TRBJ2-7 makes the J call doubtful. CDR1 is MNHNS, CDR2 SASEGT, per germline. The CDR3 totals 13 residues. Here the CDR3 DNA reads TGTGCCAGCAGTCAAGAGGCGGGCTACGAGCAGTACTTC. Protein sequence: CASSQEAGYEQYF.

This clone is classed as medium-sized (0.01 to 0.1%). V is TRBV5-4 and J is TRBJ1-2, with a tentative D call TRBD1 (6 bases). The CDR3 spans 17 residues. Trimming shortened V by 2 bases and J by 3 bases, and 20 bases separated the two germline ends. Germline-derived CDR1 and CDR2 are SGHNT and YYREEE (reference sequence). CDR3: CASSLIGADSADYGYTF. Written as DNA, the CDR3 is TGTGCCAGCAGCTTAATCGGCGCGGACAGTGCGGACTATGGCTACACCTTC.

The J gene is TRBJ2-7, the V gene TRBV6-4; D not resolved. The V end lost 4 bases, the J end lost 5 bases, and 12 bases lay between the germline ends. The CDR3 contains 13 residues. CDR1 is MRHNA and CDR2 is SNTAGT in the germline V gene. CDR3 sequence (DNA): TGTGCCAGCAGTGTCGAGGATGGCCACGAGCAGTACTTC. This translates into CASSVEDGHEQYF.

This clone was recorded only once. The J gene is TRBJ1-5, the V gene TRBV10-2, with 9 bases matching TRBD1. Trimming removed 0 bases from V and 3 bases from J; junction bases left unmatched: 15. The CDR3 is 20 residues long. Germline CDR1 is WSHSY and CDR2 is SAAADI. The CDR3: CASSESRDRGYALTNQPQHF. CDR3 bases: TGCGCCAGCAGTGAGTCGCGAGACAGGGGGTACGCCCTGACCAATCAGCCCCAGCATTTT.